This entry lists 21 T cell receptor beta chains sequenced from one sample in a study of a mutant IDH1 vaccine in newly diagnosed glioma. Stated time point: week 47, end of study. It was 300 ug of mutant IDH1 20-mer peptide that made up each vaccine dose, given with topical imiquimod. Libraries were prepared by immunoSEQ multiplex PCR; TCRdb keeps only in-frame clonotypes and omits some of them. The sample lists approximately 12,000 clones, around 80% occurring once. Their antigens are not known. This specimen consisted of PBMCs, obtained from a glioma patient whose treatment included an IDH1 peptide vaccine. The receptors shown here come from a young man with glioma.

The chain has TRBV2 and TRBJ1-2, with D tentatively TRBD1 (6 bases). The V end was cut by 7 bases, the J end by 4 bases, with 16 bases between. The CDR3 is made up of 14 amino acids. CDR1 is SNHLY, CDR2 FYNNEI, per germline. The CDR3 is CASTYREYGYGYTF. In nucleotides, the CDR3 is TGTGCCAGCACTTACAGGGAGTACGGCTATGGCTACACCTTC.

In its sample, this clone was seen once. The gene calls are TRBV2 and TRBJ1-1; no firm D call. The V and J ends lost 3 bases and 3 bases respectively, with 8 bases between them. Germline loops: CDR1 SNHLY, CDR2 FYNNEI. The CDR3 length is 13 residues. CDR3 region: CASSDTGYTEAFF. As DNA, the CDR3 is TGTGCCAGCAGTGATACGGGGTACACTGAAGCTTTCTTT.

J is TRBJ2-1 and V is TRBV6-4; D is ambiguous. V lost 0 bases and J lost 9, with 9 bases in between. The germline V gene encodes CDR1 MRHNA and CDR2 SNTAGT. The CDR3 loop spans 13 amino acids. The CDR3 bases are TGTGCCAGCAGTGACTCAAGGTTCTCTGAGCAGTTCTTC. It codes for CASSDSRFSEQFF.

The table lists this clone with a few counts. Other DNA sequences of this sample code for an identical CDR3. The rearrangement uses TRBV2 and TRBJ2-7; 10 bases fit TRBD1. CDR1 is SNHLY and CDR2 is FYNNEI in the germline V gene. J gave up 6 bases and V 10 bases, and 12 bases lay outside the gene matches. The CDR3 covers 14 residues. The CDR3 region is CATYQDRGRVEQYF. The DNA of the CDR3 is TGTGCCACCTACCAGGACAGGGGGAGAGTCGAGCAGTACTTC.

The V gene is TRBV4-2, the J gene TRBJ2-1; 10 nucleotides align to TRBD1. Trimming removed 1 base from V and 0 bases from J; junction bases left unmatched: 3. Germline V lookup: CDR1 LGHNA, CDR2 YNFKEQ. CDR3 length equals 17 residues. The CDR3 nucleotides are TGTGCCAGCAGCCAAGGGGACAGGGGCTTCTCCTACAATGAGCAGTTCTTC. Amino acids: CASSQGDRGFSYNEQFF.

The chain combines TRBV25-1 with TRBJ1-2; no reliable D call. Trimming pared 5 bases from V and 5 bases from J, leaving 9 bases between. The CDR3 covers 12 residues. CDR1 is MGHDK and CDR2 is SYGVNS in the germline V gene. The CDR3 nucleotides read TGTGCCAGCAGTTCCCCGACTTATGGCTACACCTTC. It codes for CASSSPTYGYTF.

This rearrangement joins TRBV13 to TRBJ2-6; 8 positions match TRBD1. V lost 4 bases to trimming and J lost 4 bases; unmatched junction nucleotides: 3. The CDR3 sequence is 15 residues long. Germline values: CDR1 PRHDT, CDR2 FYEKMQ (reference sequence). The CDR3 protein is CASSSQGAGANVLTF. CDR3 DNA sequence: TGTGCCAGCAGCTCTCAGGGGGCCGGGGCCAACGTCCTGACTTTC.

The chain links TRBV4-2 to TRBJ2-7; D is perhaps TRBD2 (6 bases). The V end lost 5 bases, the J end lost 4 bases, and 15 bases lay between the germline ends. CDR3 length: 14 amino acids. The germline V gene encodes CDR1 LGHNA and CDR2 YNFKEQ. The CDR3: CASSSPGLEYEQYF. The CDR3 DNA reads as TGTGCCAGCAGCAGCCCGGGACTTGAATACGAGCAGTACTTC.

This clone was seen once. The chain joins TRBV14 to TRBJ2-5; D is unclear. Trimming took off 1 base at V and 5 bases at J, with 14 bases between the two ends. Germline-derived CDR1 and CDR2 are SGHDN and FVKESK. The CDR3 sequence is 15 residues long. The CDR3 here is CASSQGRNVWETQYF. The CDR3, as DNA: TGTGCCAGCAGCCAAGGTCGTAACGTTTGGGAGACCCAGTACTTC.

J is TRBJ2-2 and V is TRBV2; unclear D gene. Germline V gives CDR1 SNHLY, CDR2 FYNNEI. The CDR3 runs to 15 residues. Trimming shortened V by 5 bases and J by 3 bases, and 13 bases separated the two germline ends. CDR3 DNA: TGTGCCAGCAGTCCTCAAAACCGGGACACCGGGGAGCTGTTTTTT. It is translated as CASSPQNRDTGELFF.

CDR3 in amino acids: CASSRQGGSYEQYF. The DNA for the CDR3 is TGTGCCAGCAGTAGGCAGGGGGGCTCCTACGAGCAGTACTTC. The chain employs TRBV6-5 and TRBJ2-7; possibly TRBD1 for D (7 bases). V lost 5 bases and J 0 bases, leaving 11 bases between the germline ends. Germline CDR1 MNHEY, CDR2 SVGAGI. The CDR3 spans 14 residues.

Relative to its sample, this clone is hyperexpanded. The chain joins TRBV5-1 to TRBJ2-2, with D tentatively TRBD1 (6 bases). V shed 5 bases and J shed 0 bases, with 14 bases lying between them. The CDR3 is 16 amino acids. Germline-derived CDR1 and CDR2 are SGHRS and YFSETQ. The CDR3 DNA reads as TGCGCCAGCAGTTTGCAGACAGGCGCGAACACCGGGGAGCTGTTTTTT. It codes for CASSLQTGANTGELFF.

V and J are TRBV5-8 and TRBJ1-4; possible D gene TRBD1, 5 bases. V was clipped by 4 bases and J by 4 bases, with 14 bases between them. This CDR3 has 15 residues. The germline V gene has CDR1 SGHTS and CDR2 YDEGEE. The CDR3 is CASSRRDGFNEKLFF. CDR3 nucleotides: TGTGCCAGCAGCAGACGGGACGGATTTAATGAAAAACTGTTTTTT.

The chain combines TRBV7-6 with TRBJ2-7, with TRBD1 matching 7 bases. The germline gives CDR1 SGHVS, CDR2 FNYEAQ. V shed 5 bases, J shed 5 bases, and the junction held 12 bases outside the gene matches. The CDR3 extends over 15 amino acids. The CDR3 here is CASSSSDRVLDEQYF. The DNA for the CDR3 is TGTGCCAGCAGCAGTTCCGACAGGGTTTTGGACGAGCAGTACTTC.

V usage is TRBV5-4 and J usage is TRBJ2-3; 13 nucleotides match TRBD2. Germline V gives CDR1 SGHNT, CDR2 YYREEE (reference sequence). The CDR3 sequence is 16 residues long. Trimming removed 4 bases from V and 3 bases from J; junction bases left unmatched: 5. The CDR3 bases are TGTGCCAGCAGCATACAGACTAGCGGGAGGACAGATACGCAGTATTTT. This gives the protein CASSIQTSGRTDTQYF.

V gene TRBV19 combines with J gene TRBJ1-3; a possible D gene is TRBD1 (5 bases). Germline V gene lookup returns CDR1 LNHDA and CDR2 SQIVND (reference sequence). The CDR3 loop spans 16 amino acids. V was pared by 3 bases and J by 0 bases, with 12 bases between. CDR3 DNA sequence: TGTGCCAGTAGTATGGGGGTCTTTTTCTCTGGAAACACCATATATTTT. Translated, it gives CASSMGVFFSGNTIYF.

The CDR3 region is CASSSTSGSSYNEQFF. Written as DNA, the CDR3 is TGCGCCAGCAGCTCGACTAGCGGGAGCTCCTACAATGAGCAGTTCTTC. This chain links TRBV5-1 with TRBJ2-1; TRBD2 aligns across 12 bases. Trimming took 3 bases from V and 0 from J; bases not matched to a gene: 1. The CDR3 spans 16 residues. Germline V lookup: CDR1 SGHRS, CDR2 YFSETQ.

This clone turned up a few times. The chain has TRBV5-4 and TRBJ1-2; D gene ambiguous. Germline CDR1 reads SGHNT; CDR2 reads YYREEE (reference sequence). The V end lost 8 bases, the J end lost 8 bases, and 10 bases lay between the germline ends. This CDR3 has 10 residues. CDR3: CASFSVGYTF. The CDR3 coding sequence is TGTGCCAGTTTCTCCGTCGGCTACACCTTC.

This clone turned up a few times. V and J are TRBV4-2 and TRBJ1-4, with D possibly TRBD1 on 6 matching bases. V lost 0 bases to trimming and J lost 14 bases, with 13 bases between them. The CDR3 spans 13 residues. Germline values: CDR1 LGHNA, CDR2 YNFKEQ. In DNA form, the CDR3 reads TGTGCCAGCAGCCAAGACGGAGGGGGTAGGCTGTTTTTT. Residues: CASSQDGGGRLFF.

V gene TRBV14 combines with J gene TRBJ2-1, with TRBD2 as a possible D gene (5 bases). CDR3 length equals 14 residues. Germline V gene sequence: CDR1 SGHDN, CDR2 FVKESK. The ends were cut back, 4 bases at V and 5 bases at J, with 12 bases in the middle. The CDR3 sequence: CASSPYTSNNEQFF. The CDR3 bases are TGTGCCAGCAGCCCTTACACTAGTAACAATGAGCAGTTCTTC.

This sequence joins TRBV6-5 and TRBJ2-1; 8 positions agree with TRBD2. The germline CDR1 and CDR2 sequences are MNHEY and SVGAGI. V trimming: 5 bases; J trimming: 7 bases; junction bases outside the gene matches: 10. The CDR3 has 15 residues. The CDR3 loop is CASSLPGTRRNEQFF. The CDR3 DNA reads as TGTGCCAGCAGTCTACCCGGGACTAGGAGGAATGAGCAGTTCTTC.